The 8 T cell receptor beta chains below all came from one sample that was sequenced in a study of cytomegalovirus exposure and HLA in healthy donors. The PCR employed 60 Vbeta primers together with 13 Jbeta primers. Produced via immunoSEQ multiplex PCR; TCRdb's table is partial and in-frame only. The sample holds around 190,000 clones, roughly four fifths seen once. The sample consisted of PBMCs. These receptor sequences come from a woman younger than 45 in good health and CMV-seropositive.

This clone was picked up a small number of times. This CDR3 reads CASSLKGQGVGYTF. The CDR3, as DNA: TGTGCCAGCAGTTTAAAGGGACAGGGAGTCGGCTACACCTTC. The rearrangement links TRBV28 to TRBJ1-2; 9 positions agree with TRBD1. Trimming took 2 bases from V and 8 from J; bases not matched to a gene: 6. Looked up from germline, CDR1 is MDHEN and CDR2 is SYDVKM. The length of the CDR3 is 14 residues.

This chain joins TRBV10-3 and TRBJ1-4, with a tentative D call TRBD1 (5 bases). The CDR3 has 13 residues. V lost 5 bases and J 8 bases, leaving 12 bases between the germline ends. Germline loops: CDR1 ENHRY, CDR2 SYGVKD. This CDR3 reads CAISQGGDEKLFF. The CDR3 DNA follows: TGTGCCATCAGTCAGGGAGGGGACGAAAAACTGTTTTTT.

In nucleotides, the CDR3 is TGTGCCAGCAGTTCCGCGGGGGCTTTGGGAAACACCATATATTTT. It yields the protein CASSSAGALGNTIYF. The rearrangement uses TRBV28 and TRBJ1-3; TRBD1 might be the D (6 bases). Per the germline V gene, CDR1 is MDHEN and CDR2 is SYDVKM. Trimming stripped 4 bases from V and 4 bases from J, with 14 bases between. CDR3 size: 15 residues.

The chain uses TRBV11-1 and TRBJ2-3; 7 bases line up with TRBD1. With 5 bases clipped from V and 2 bases from J, the junction kept 4 bases outside the gene matches. Germline V gives CDR1 SGHAT, CDR2 FQDESV (reference sequence). The CDR3 sequence is 14 residues long. As DNA, the CDR3 is TGTGCCAGCAGCCTGACAGGGAACACAGATACGCAGTATTTT. Translated: CASSLTGNTDTQYF.

The chain recombines TRBV5-4 with TRBJ1-1, with D possibly TRBD1 on 5 matching bases. The germline V gene encodes CDR1 SGHNT and CDR2 YYREEE (reference sequence). CDR3 size: 15 residues. The V end lost 7 bases, the J end lost 6 bases, and 22 bases lay between the germline ends. DNA of the CDR3: TGTGCCAGCCTGATCCGCGGGGCCGGTTCGGCTGAAGCTTTCTTT. Translation: CASLIRGAGSAEAFF.

This clone is a singleton in its sample. This chain joins TRBV7-2 and TRBJ2-3; D is perhaps TRBD2 (6 bases). In germline, CDR1 is SGHTA, CDR2 FQGNSA. CDR3 length: 14 amino acids. V lost 4 bases and J lost 0, with 8 bases in between. DNA of the CDR3: TGTGCCAGCAGCTCCGGGACTAGCACAGATACGCAGTATTTT. This sequence encodes CASSSGTSTDTQYF.

This sequence joins TRBV13 and TRBJ2-7, with 10 bases matching TRBD1. Germline CDR1 PRHDT, CDR2 FYEKMQ (reference sequence). This CDR3 comprises 16 residues. V dropped 0 bases and J dropped 5; count of bases not matched to a gene: 7. For the CDR3, the DNA is TGTGCCAGCAGCTTAGGGTCGGGACAGGGGTGGAACGAGCAGTACTTC. Encoded protein: CASSLGSGQGWNEQYF.

Only a few counts were recorded for this clone. The chain links TRBV4-2 to TRBJ2-7, with 13 nucleotides matching TRBD2. V lost 1 base and J lost 6; bases outside the gene matches: 3. The germline gives CDR1 LGHNA, CDR2 YNFKEQ. CDR3 length: 15 residues. The CDR3 loop reads CASSQAGTSGAEQYF. CDR3 bases: TGTGCCAGCAGCCAAGCCGGGACTAGCGGGGCCGAGCAGTACTTC.